This T cell receptor beta chain was profiled in a study of T cell changes during pregnancy in multiple sclerosis. Trimming took 7 bases from V and 0 from J; bases not matched to a gene: 7. The V gene's germline CDR1 is LNHDA and CDR2 SQIVND (reference sequence). This CDR3 region has 15 residues. Some clones are missing from TCRdb's copy, which holds only in-frame ones; the method was immunoSEQ multiplex PCR. Of around 40,000 clones in the sample, 75% to 95% were seen once. This clonotype originated in a female donor in good health, enrolled as a control in a pregnancy study. The chain couples TRBV19 to TRBJ2-3; 7 positions agree with TRBD1. Sequenced material: CD4+ T cells from peripheral blood mononuclear cells, taken in the first trimester of pregnancy. CDR3 sequence: CASTLGQVSTDTQYF. The CDR3 DNA reads TGTGCCAGTACCCTCGGACAGGTTAGCACAGATACGCAGTATTTT.